A selection of T cell receptor beta chains follows, all from one sample in a study of CD8+ T cells in alopecia areata. This table comes from immunoSEQ multiplex PCR, and its TCRdb copy is limited to in-frame clones, with some not included. The sample holds approximately 120,000 clones; 60% to 65% are singletons and the top ten take roughly 5%. Here the sequenced sample was CD4+ T cells sorted from blood, taken at week 4, from a patient treated with tofacitinib. The source of these receptors is a human donor with alopecia areata. Each CDR3 is given with its conserved first and last residue. The D gene is left open where the match is weak. Clone size is not always given. Where it is, it says once, few, many or a class for expanded clones.

v_gene	len	abundance	d_gene	j_gene	CDR3aa	CDR3nt
TRBV12-5	12	once	NA	TRBJ1-2	CASGPQGDGYTF	TGTGCTAGTGGCCCACAGGGAGATGGCTACACCTTC
TRBV7-3	15	few	NA	TRBJ2-7	CASSAQGSGSYEQYF	TGTGCCAGCAGTGCTCAGGGGTCGGGCTCCTACGAGCAGTACTTC
TRBV6-5	13	NA	NA	TRBJ2-2	CASGRVFAGELFF	TGTGCCAGCGGTAGGGTTTTTGCCGGGGAGCTGTTTTTT
TRBV13	17	NA	TRBD2	TRBJ2-1	CASSLVGGLAGRNEQFF	TGTGCCAGCAGCTTAGTCGGCGGGCTAGCGGGACGCAATGAGCAGTTCTTC
TRBV4-3	16	NA	NA	TRBJ1-2	CASSQDPGSANYGYTF	TGCGCCAGCAGCCAAGACCCGGGCTCAGCTAACTATGGCTACACCTTC
TRBV9	15	NA	TRBD1	TRBJ1-2	CASGPGRGGLWGYTF	TGTGCCAGCGGACCCGGGAGAGGGGGCCTATGGGGCTACACCTTC
TRBV2	13	NA	TRBD1	TRBJ1-4	CASSETGTEKLFF	TGTGCCAGCAGCGAGACAGGGACCGAAAAACTGTTTTTT
TRBV5-4	12	few	NA	TRBJ2-1	CASSLGVLGQFF	TGTGCCAGCAGCTTGGGAGTTTTAGGGCAGTTCTTC
TRBV11-1	15	NA	NA	TRBJ2-5	CASSSRRGYQETQYF	TGTGCCAGCAGCTCCCGGAGGGGCTACCAAGAGACCCAGTACTTC
TRBV30	16	NA	TRBD2	TRBJ2-5	CAWSVSGRATIETQYF	TGTGCCTGGAGTGTTAGCGGGAGGGCTACGATAGAGACCCAGTACTTC
TRBV5-4	14	few	NA	TRBJ2-1	CASSSPGSYNEQFF	TGTGCCAGCAGCTCTCCAGGATCGTACAATGAGCAGTTCTTC
TRBV5-4	12	NA	NA	TRBJ2-3	CASSLDRDTQYF	TGTGCCAGCAGTCTCGACCGAGATACGCAGTATTTT
TRBV5-1	14	few	TRBD1	TRBJ1-1	CASSPQGTEGEAFF	TGCGCCAGCAGCCCACAGGGGACAGAAGGGGAAGCTTTCTTT
TRBV4-3	15	NA	TRBD1	TRBJ1-4	CASSQYRGRSEKLFF	TGCGCCAGCAGCCAGTACAGGGGGCGCAGTGAAAAACTGTTTTTT
TRBV4-1	17	NA	NA	TRBJ1-3	CASSQRSTGRSGNTIYF	TGCGCCAGCAGCCAACGTTCGACGGGACGCTCTGGAAACACCATATATTTT
TRBV29-1	13	few	NA	TRBJ2-1	CSVEGSADNEQFF	TGCAGCGTTGAGGGGAGCGCGGACAATGAGCAGTTCTTC
TRBV27	14	NA	NA	TRBJ1-1	CASSPWGGNTEAFF	TGTGCCAGCAGCCCCTGGGGGGGGAACACTGAAGCTTTCTTT
TRBV7-9	13	NA	TRBD1	TRBJ1-2	CASSRRDRHGYTF	TGTGCCAGCTCTCGGAGGGACAGACATGGCTACACCTTC
TRBV29-1	14	NA	NA	TRBJ1-1	CSAPIGGRKTEAFF	TGCAGCGCCCCAATAGGGGGGAGGAAGACTGAAGCTTTCTTT
TRBV11-2	16	NA	TRBD2	TRBJ2-1	CASSPYVLAGGREQFF	TGTGCCAGCAGCCCATACGTACTAGCGGGGGGGCGTGAGCAGTTCTTC
TRBV28	15	NA	NA	TRBJ2-3	CASSFTDGNTDTQYF	TGTGCCAGCAGTTTCACGGACGGTAACACAGATACGCAGTATTTT
TRBV29-1	15	few	TRBD1	TRBJ1-5	CSVQTGTGIGQPQHF	TGCAGCGTTCAAACCGGGACAGGGATCGGTCAGCCCCAGCATTTT
TRBV9	14	NA	TRBD2	TRBJ2-7	CASSVAGVGYEQYF	TGTGCCAGCAGCGTCGCGGGAGTGGGCTACGAGCAGTACTTC
TRBV27	15	NA	NA	TRBJ2-3	CASSLRGIGPDTQYF	TGTGCCAGCAGTTTACGGGGGATAGGGCCAGATACGCAGTATTTT
TRBV29-1	13	NA	TRBD2	TRBJ2-3	CSKASGPGDTQYF	TGCAGCAAGGCTAGCGGGCCTGGTGATACGCAGTATTTT
TRBV4-3	18	NA	TRBD2	TRBJ2-1	CASSQETSGGIYYNEQFF	TGCGCCAGCAGCCAAGAGACTAGCGGGGGGATATACTACAATGAGCAGTTCTTC
TRBV9	14	few	NA	TRBJ2-2	CASSVEPNTGELFF	TGTGCCAGCAGCGTAGAGCCGAACACCGGGGAGCTGTTTTTT
TRBV4-3	16	few	NA	TRBJ2-1	CASSQGVPGPYNEQFF	TGCGCCAGCAGCCAAGGGGTCCCAGGACCCTACAATGAGCAGTTCTTC
TRBV29-1	15	few	TRBD1	TRBJ1-2	CSVAGTVHSNYGYTF	TGCAGCGTGGCCGGGACAGTTCACTCCAACTATGGCTACACCTTC
TRBV28	13	NA	NA	TRBJ2-7	CASSFPGRLEQYF	TGTGCCAGCAGCTTCCCGGGACGTCTCGAGCAGTACTTC
TRBV9	13	NA	NA	TRBJ2-3	CASSVDSSDTQYF	TGTGCCAGCAGCGTTGACAGTTCAGATACGCAGTATTTT
TRBV5-6	15	NA	TRBD1	TRBJ2-7	CASSLRTGLYYEQYF	TGTGCCAGCAGCTTAAGGACAGGACTTTACTACGAGCAGTACTTC
TRBV7-8	19	NA	TRBD1	TRBJ1-2	CASSLHPGDRKGNGYGYTF	TGTGCCAGCAGCCTACACCCCGGGGACAGGAAAGGGAATGGCTATGGCTACACCTTC
TRBV29-1	13	few	NA	TRBJ1-5	CSVEERDGQPQHF	TGCAGCGTTGAAGAGAGGGATGGTCAGCCCCAGCATTTT
TRBV11-2	13	NA	NA	TRBJ1-2	CASSLVLDYGYTF	TGTGCCAGCAGCTTAGTGCTCGACTATGGCTACACCTTC
TRBV2	14	NA	TRBD2	TRBJ2-7	CASSVTSGTGEQYF	TGTGCCAGCAGCGTGACTAGCGGGACGGGTGAGCAGTACTTC
TRBV7-2	16	few	NA	TRBJ1-5	CASSLNQGFGNQPQHF	TGTGCCAGCAGCTTAAACCAGGGTTTCGGGAATCAGCCCCAGCATTTT
TRBV7-2	14	few	TRBD1	TRBJ1-5	CASSSGQGNQPQHF	TGTGCCAGCAGCTCGGGACAGGGCAATCAGCCCCAGCATTTT
TRBV9	15	few	NA	TRBJ2-3	CASKKDGGGTDTQYF	TGTGCCAGCAAGAAGGACGGAGGAGGCACAGATACGCAGTATTTT
TRBV4-1	19	few	NA	TRBJ2-4	CASSQPLRGEARAKNIQYF	TGCGCCAGCAGCCAGCCTCTAAGGGGGGAGGCGAGAGCCAAAAACATTCAGTACTTC
TRBV5-1	15	NA	TRBD2	TRBJ2-2	CASSLVLADTGELFF	TGCGCCAGCAGCTTGGTCCTAGCGGACACCGGGGAGCTGTTTTTT
TRBV27	12	few	NA	TRBJ2-2	CASSSFDGELFF	TGTGCCAGCAGTTCTTTTGACGGGGAGCTGTTTTTT
TRBV27	16	few	TRBD1	TRBJ2-3	CASSLGTGGVSDTQYF	TGTGCCAGCAGTTTGGGGACAGGGGGCGTTTCAGATACGCAGTATTTT
TRBV5-1	13	NA	NA	TRBJ2-6	CASDESGANVLTF	TGCGCCAGCGACGAATCTGGGGCCAACGTCCTGACTTTC
TRBV7-2	19	NA	NA	TRBJ2-7	CASSPRGGQGKRFSYEQYF	TGTGCCAGCAGCCCCCGGGGGGGACAGGGTAAAAGATTTTCCTACGAGCAGTACTTC
TRBV4-3	17	once	TRBD2	TRBJ2-1	CASSQAPNSGIFNEQFF	TGCGCCAGCAGCCAAGCCCCGAACAGCGGGATATTCAATGAGCAGTTCTTC
TRBV25-1	13	NA	TRBD1	TRBJ1-2	CASSESFSQGYTF	TGTGCCAGCAGTGAATCGTTCTCACAGGGGTACACCTTC
TRBV18	13	NA	TRBD1	TRBJ2-7	CASSPTGDYEQYF	TGTGCCAGCTCACCGACAGGGGACTACGAGCAGTACTTC